This passage covers 15 T cell receptor beta chains from one sample sequenced in a study of tumor and adjacent non-tumor tissue in lung cancer. RNA was extracted from bulk tissue without any cell sorting. TCRbeta libraries were built with three rounds of nested PCR, modified from ARM-PCR. Each CDR3 protein gets one entry after TCRdb re-called the multiplex PCR reads with MiXCR. The repertoire holds roughly 75,000 distinct CDR3 sequences, with over 70% as singletons. The sequenced sample was lung tumor tissue. Receptor source: a woman aged 45-59 years with non-small cell lung cancer.

The gene calls are TRBV29-1 and TRBJ2-3; no definite D call. This CDR3 spans 14 amino acids. Germline CDR1 and CDR2: SQVTM and ANQGSEA. V was shortened by 3 bases and J by 3 bases, with 13 bases between the two germline ends. The CDR3 coding sequence is TGCAGCGTTGACATGGGATTGGGTACAGATACGCAGTATTTT. Translating it yields CSVDMGLGTDTQYF.

This clonotype was observed many times. The rearrangement joins TRBV5-1 to TRBJ2-5; 7 nucleotides match TRBD2. Germline V gene sequence: CDR1 SGHRS, CDR2 YFSETQ. There are 14 residues in the CDR3. Losses at the gene ends were 1 base for V and 2 bases for J; bases not matched to a gene: 2. The CDR3 region is CASSLSGGQETQYF. CDR3 in DNA: TGCGCCAGCAGCTTGTCCGGGGGGCAAGAGACCCAGTACTTC. The entire variable domain, with the rest obtained from reference TRBV5-1 and TRBJ2-5, is as follows: KAGVTQTPRYLIKTRGQQVTLSCSPISGHRSVSWYQQTPGQGLQFLFEYFSETQRNKGNFPGRFSGRQFSNSRSEMNVSTLELGDSALYLCASSLSGGQETQYFGPGTRLLVL.

As concerns this clonotype: A read error is possible here, since a much larger clone lies one base away. This chain joins TRBV5-1 and TRBJ1-5; no clear D gene. Trimming cost V 2 bases and J 1 base, with 7 bases left between them. The CDR3 totals 14 residues. The germline CDR1 and CDR2 sequences are SGHRS and YFSETQ. CDR3 nucleotides: TGCGCCAGCAGCTTTGGGGAAAGCAATCAGCCCCAGCATTTT. This codes for CASSFGESNQPQHF. Looking up the rest from reference TRBV5-1 and TRBJ1-5 gives the full variable domain: KAGVTQTPRYLIKTRGQQVTLSCSPISGHRSVSWYQQTPGQGLQFLFEYFSETQRNKGNFPGRFSGRQFSNSRSEMNVSTLELGDSALYLCASSFGESNQPQHFGDGTRLSIL.

V and J are TRBV29-1 and TRBJ2-1; D is uncertain. The CDR3 loop spans 11 amino acids. Germline V gives CDR1 SQVTM, CDR2 ANQGSEA. V was shortened by 8 bases and J by 2 bases, with 7 bases between the two germline ends. The CDR3 region has the DNA TGCAGCAAACATACCTACAATGAGCAGTTCTTC. This sequence encodes CSKHTYNEQFF.

This clonotype showed up many times. The rearrangement uses TRBV28 and TRBJ2-7; TRBD2 might be the D (5 bases). The CDR3 length is 16 residues. V dropped 3 bases and J dropped 2 bases, with 17 bases sitting between them. Germline V gene lookup returns CDR1 MDHEN and CDR2 SYDVKM. CDR3 DNA sequence: TGTGCCAGCAGTTTCCCCATTTCCGGGATCACCTACGAGCAGTACTTC. Its protein product is CASSFPISGITYEQYF.

A note on this clonotype: A read error may account for a junction end that differs from germline. The V gene is TRBV11-2, the J gene TRBJ2-1; 12 bases line up with TRBD2. The CDR3 contains 15 residues. Germline values: CDR1 SGHAT, CDR2 FQNNGV. The CDR3 loop reads CTSNSEASGGAEQFF. In nucleotides, the CDR3 is TGTACCAGCAACTCAGAAGCTAGCGGGGGGGCTGAGCAGTTCTTC.

Comment on this clonotype: One end of the junction does not line up with germline, which may come from a read error. The CDR3 coding sequence is TGTGCCGGCAGCTTCTCTTTCGACCTATTCTCTGGAAACACCGTATATTTT. This gives the protein CAGSFSFDLFSGNTVYF. The gene calls are TRBV11-2 and TRBJ1-3; D remains unclear. Germline V gene lookup returns CDR1 SGHAT and CDR2 FQNNGV. The CDR3 runs 17 residues.

On this clonotype: An end of the junction does not agree with germline; a read error may underlie this. This chain links TRBV29-1 with TRBJ2-1; 7 nucleotides line up with TRBD1. This CDR3 has 17 residues. The germline CDR1 and CDR2 sequences are SQVTM and ANQGSEA. The CDR3 sequence is CNVEGGDRVVSYNEQSF. Here the CDR3 DNA reads TGCAACGTTGAAGGGGGAGACAGGGTGGTGTCCTACAATGAGCAGTCCTTC.

In the case of this clonotype: Germline is not matched at one junction end, which may reflect a read error. The chain joins TRBV11-2 to TRBJ2-1; D is uncertain. Germline lookup yields CDR1 SGHAT and CDR2 FQNNGV. The CDR3 covers 13 residues. The CDR3 here is CGSSLEVGDEQFF. Written as DNA, the CDR3 is TGTGGCAGCAGCTTAGAGGTAGGCGATGAGCAGTTCTTC.

As to this clonotype: The CDR3 carries no conserved terminal phenylalanine or tryptophan, so it likely arises from a read error. This chain joins TRBV6-1 and TRBJ2-1, with D hard to call. Per the germline V gene, CDR1 is MNHNS and CDR2 is SASEGT. The CDR3 runs 13 residues. The V end lost 5 bases, the J end lost 8 bases, and 13 bases lay between the germline ends. Here the CDR3 DNA reads TGTGCCAGCAGTATAGAGAGCCCCCATGAGCAGTTCTTA. It codes for CASSIESPHEQFL.

About this clonotype itself: The junction does not match germline at one end; this may be a read error. This rearrangement joins TRBV11-2 to TRBJ2-3, with 10 positions matching TRBD2. CDR3 length: 17 residues. Germline V gene lookup returns CDR1 SGHAT and CDR2 FQNNGV. CDR3 DNA: TGTGTCAGCAGTTCGCTAGCGGGAGCGGATGAGGCAGATACACAGTATTTT. Encoded protein: CVSSSLAGADEADTQYF.

With respect to this clonotype: In this CDR3 the conserved last residue, phenylalanine or tryptophan, is missing, so a read error is likely. This rearrangement joins TRBV11-1 to TRBJ2-5; 7 positions agree with TRBD1. Germline CDR1 and CDR2: SGHAT and FQDESV (reference sequence). This CDR3 has 14 amino acids. The CDR3 here is CASSPGQSVETQYL. The DNA of the CDR3 is TGCGCCAGCAGCCCGGGACAGAGCGTAGAGACCCAGTACCTC.

About this clonotype: At one boundary the junction diverges from the germline segment, which might be a read error. The chain combines TRBV29-1 with TRBJ2-3, with a weak D call TRBD1 (5 bases). Germline CDR1 reads SQVTM; CDR2 reads ANQGSEA. CDR3 length equals 13 residues. The CDR3 coding sequence is TGCAGCCTTTGGACAATGGGTGCAGATACGCAGTATTTC. Translating it yields CSLWTMGADTQYF.

This chain links TRBV6-5 with TRBJ1-2, with D possibly matching TRBD1 (6 bases). Germline V lookup: CDR1 MNHEY, CDR2 SVGAGI. V shed 9 bases and J shed 4 bases, with 24 bases lying between them. The CDR3 is made up of 16 amino acids. The CDR3 DNA follows: TGTGCCAGAAGTAACATTATAGGGCAGGGGTCCTATGGCTACACCTTC. Its protein is CARSNIIGQGSYGYTF.

Turning to this clonotype: One end of the junction varies from germline; a read error may be responsible. Written as DNA, the CDR3 is TGCGCCAATATCCTAGCAGGAGATGACAATGAGCAGATCTTC. Its protein product is CANILAGDDNEQIF. This rearrangement joins TRBV10-1 to TRBJ2-1, with a possible D match to TRBD2 (5 bases). Germline lookup yields CDR1 WNHNN and CDR2 SYGVQD (reference sequence). The CDR3 sequence is 14 residues long.